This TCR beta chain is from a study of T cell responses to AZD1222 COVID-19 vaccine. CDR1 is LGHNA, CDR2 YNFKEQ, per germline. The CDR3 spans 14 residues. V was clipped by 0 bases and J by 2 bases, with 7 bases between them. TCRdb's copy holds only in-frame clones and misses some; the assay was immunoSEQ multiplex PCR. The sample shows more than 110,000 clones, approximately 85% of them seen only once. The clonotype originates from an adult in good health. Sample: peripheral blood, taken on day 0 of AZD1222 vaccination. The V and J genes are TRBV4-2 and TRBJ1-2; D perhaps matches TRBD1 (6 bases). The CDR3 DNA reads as TGTGCCAGCAGCCAAGACGACAGGAACTATGGCTACACCTTC. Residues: CASSQDDRNYGYTF.